A single sample gave rise to the 24 T cell receptor beta chains below, sequenced in a study of control samples from healthy donors and cancer patients. Sequencing used immunoSEQ multiplex PCR; TCRdb keeps in-frame clones, though not all of them. The table includes 80,000 or so clones, 94% detected once. Material: blood. The receptor source for this set is a woman between 40 and 55 years old in good health.

The chain has TRBV30 and TRBJ2-5; possible D gene TRBD2, 6 bases. V was pared by 1 base and J by 2 bases, with 11 bases between. Germline CDR1 and CDR2: GTSNPN and SVGIG (reference sequence). The CDR3 runs to 14 residues. As DNA, the CDR3 is TGTGCCTGGAGTGCCAGCGGGTCTCAAGAGACCCAGTACTTC. It is translated as CAWSASGSQETQYF. The full variable domain, in which reference TRBV30 and TRBJ2-5 provide the parts outside the CDR3, is SQTIHQWPATLVQPVGSPLSLECTVEGTSNPNLYWYRQAAGRGLQLLFYSVGIGQISSEVPQNLSASRPQDRQFILSSKKLLLSDSGFYLCAWSASGSQETQYFGPGTRLLVL.

The rearrangement links TRBV5-4 to TRBJ1-2; D call uncertain. CDR3 size: 12 residues. Trimming removed 4 bases from V and 5 bases from J, with 9 bases in between. Germline V gene lookup returns CDR1 SGHNT and CDR2 YYREEE (reference sequence). CDR3 loop: CASSLQVYGYTF. Written as DNA, the CDR3 is TGTGCCAGCAGCCTGCAGGTATATGGCTACACCTTC.

The CDR3 sequence: CASTTKDRQVVEDTGELFF. In DNA, the CDR3 is TGCGCCAGCACCACAAAGGACAGGCAGGTCGTTGAGGACACCGGGGAGCTGTTTTTT. This chain links TRBV23-1 with TRBJ2-2, with TRBD1 matching over 7 bases. TRBV23-1 is known as an ORF, though its function is uncertain. This CDR3 is built from 19 residues. The V segment lost 7 bases and the J segment 3 bases; nucleotides outside the gene matches: 20.

This rearrangement joins TRBV6-5 to TRBJ1-1; no clear D. The germline gives CDR1 MNHEY, CDR2 SVGAGI. V was pared by 8 bases and J by 1 base, with 17 bases between. The CDR3 spans 15 residues. CDR3 sequence (DNA): TGTGCCAGCCGCCGGGCTTTTGCGGAGAACACTGAAGCTTTCTTT. The encoded protein is CASRRAFAENTEAFF.

This chain links TRBV7-9 with TRBJ2-3; 8 positions match TRBD2. The CDR3 consists of 18 residues. The ends lost 4 bases at V and 1 base at J; junction bases unmatched: 13. Germline lookup yields CDR1 SEHNR and CDR2 FQNEAQ (reference sequence). CDR3 DNA: TGTGCCAGCAGCTCCACTATCCCCGCGGGAGGTGGCACAGATACGCAGTATTTT. This gives the protein CASSSTIPAGGGTDTQYF.

This chain links TRBV23-1 with TRBJ2-7; TRBD1 matches at 9 bases. TRBV23-1 is an open reading frame, and its role is uncertain. V lost 9 bases, J lost 2 bases, and 17 bases stayed unmatched. The CDR3 is made up of 17 amino acids. The CDR3 region is CARGDRVHHPAAYEQYF. The CDR3 DNA sequence: TGCGCCAGGGGGGACAGGGTTCATCACCCTGCCGCCTACGAGCAGTACTTC.

The V call is TRBV9, the J call TRBJ2-3, with D possibly matching TRBD2 (7 bases). V gave up 4 bases and J gave up 5 bases, with 14 bases separating them. Looked up from germline, CDR1 is SGDLS and CDR2 is YYNGEE. There are 14 residues in the CDR3. The CDR3 sequence: CASSTPGGRDTQYF. Here the CDR3 DNA reads TGTGCCAGCAGCACACCGGGGGGCCGAGATACGCAGTATTTT.

CDR3 amino acids: CASSLGLQETQYF. The CDR3 DNA follows: TGTGCCAGCAGCTTAGGACTTCAAGAGACCCAGTACTTC. The rearrangement joins TRBV7-2 to TRBJ2-5; D gene unclear. Germline CDR1 and CDR2: SGHTA and FQGNSA. Trimming removed 1 base at V and 2 bases at J, with 5 bases between. This CDR3 is 13 amino acids long.

J is TRBJ2-5 and V is TRBV15, with D possibly matching TRBD2 (7 bases). This CDR3 has 15 residues. V shed 1 base and J shed 5 bases, with 14 bases lying between them. Germline V CDR1 and CDR2: LNHNV, YYDKDF (reference sequence). For the CDR3, the DNA is TGTGCCACCAGCAGAGGACAGGCCGGGGGGGAGACCCAGTACTTC. It yields the protein CATSRGQAGGETQYF.

The J gene is TRBJ1-5, the V gene TRBV6-5, with D tentatively TRBD1 (6 bases). This CDR3 is 13 amino acids long. V lost 4 bases to trimming and J lost 5 bases, with 9 bases between them. Germline loops: CDR1 MNHEY, CDR2 SVGAGI. The CDR3 protein is CASSSDRYQPQHF. The CDR3 nucleotides are TGTGCCAGCAGTTCCGACAGGTATCAGCCCCAGCATTTT.

V gene TRBV29-1 combines with J gene TRBJ2-7; 7 positions match TRBD2. V lost 3 bases to trimming and J lost 4 bases; unmatched junction nucleotides: 6. This CDR3 region has 13 residues. The germline CDR1 and CDR2 sequences are SQVTM and ANQGSEA. The CDR3 coding sequence is TGCAGCGTTGAGAGGGAGGGCCGGTACGAGCAGTACTTC. Residues: CSVEREGRYEQYF.

The V and J genes are TRBV4-3 and TRBJ1-2; D remains ambiguous. There are 16 residues in the CDR3. CDR1 is LGHNA, CDR2 YSLEER, per germline. With 0 bases removed from V and 5 bases from J, the gap between germline ends came to 16 bases. This CDR3 reads CASSQDRQGGNYGYTF. The CDR3 coding sequence is TGCGCCAGCAGCCAAGATAGGCAAGGAGGGAATTATGGCTACACCTTC.

V is TRBV6-6 and J is TRBJ1-1, with D possibly being TRBD1 (6 bases). Deletions cut 4 bases from V and 3 bases from J, with 12 bases between. The CDR3 contains 14 residues. In germline, CDR1 is MNHNY, CDR2 SVGAGI (reference sequence). The CDR3 nucleotides read TGTGCCAGCAGTTTCGGGGGGCCGGACACTGAAGCTTTCTTT. Its protein product is CASSFGGPDTEAFF.

The J gene is TRBJ1-1, the V gene TRBV6-1, with D perhaps TRBD1 (6 bases). CDR1 MNHNS and CDR2 SASEGT come from the germline V gene. V was trimmed by 1 base and J by 4 bases, leaving 19 bases between them. The CDR3 is 17 residues long. The CDR3 here is CASSEGISTGPSTEAFF. CDR3 sequence (DNA): TGTGCCAGCAGTGAAGGGATTTCGACAGGCCCAAGCACTGAAGCTTTCTTT.

Regarding this clone: The germline gene is not matched at one end of the junction; a read error may be the cause. The chain has TRBV2 and TRBJ1-2; no definite D call. CDR3 size: 13 residues. Germline values: CDR1 SNHLY, CDR2 FYNNEI. CDR3: CAGSWRGNYGYTF. The CDR3 nucleotides read TGTGCCGGCAGCTGGCGGGGTAACTATGGCTACACCTTC.

V is TRBV6-2 or TRBV6-3 and J is TRBJ2-7; D unclear. Looked up from germline, CDR1 is MNHEY and CDR2 is SVGEGT. The V end lost 4 bases, the J end lost 5 bases, and 9 bases lay between the germline ends. This CDR3 spans 12 amino acids. For the CDR3, the DNA is TGTGCCAGCAGTTGGGTGGGAAACGAGCAGTACTTC. It translates to CASSWVGNEQYF.

This clone was counted between two and nine times. J is TRBJ1-1 and V is TRBV10-3; 12 bases fit TRBD1. The junction had 11 bases not matched to a gene; V was cut back by 6 bases and J by 0 bases. The germline CDR1 and CDR2 sequences are ENHRY and SYGVKD. The CDR3 consists of 18 residues. CDR3 DNA sequence: TGTGCCATCAGGAACCCCCGGGACAGGGGGCGCGTGAACACTGAAGCTTTCTTT. Translated, it gives CAIRNPRDRGRVNTEAFF.

V usage is TRBV29-1 and J usage is TRBJ2-1; D could derive from TRBD1 or TRBD2 (5 bases each). Germline V gives CDR1 SQVTM, CDR2 ANQGSEA. The CDR3 spans 15 residues. V was shortened by 5 bases and J by 0 bases, with 14 bases between the two germline ends. CDR3 loop: CSVPPRDVSYNEQFF. CDR3 sequence (DNA): TGCAGCGTTCCCCCTAGGGACGTCTCCTACAATGAGCAGTTCTTC.

This sequence joins TRBV30 and TRBJ1-1; D remains unclear. This CDR3 is built from 15 residues. Germline-derived CDR1 and CDR2 are GTSNPN and SVGIG (reference sequence). The V and J ends lost 0 bases and 1 base respectively, with 12 bases between them. The DNA of the CDR3 is TGTGCCTGGAGTGTACGGGGTGCGGGGAACACTGAAGCTTTCTTT. Translating gives CAWSVRGAGNTEAFF.

This rearrangement joins TRBV27 to TRBJ2-3; D is unresolved. V was cut by 5 bases and J by 0 bases, with 3 bases left in between. CDR1 is MNHEY and CDR2 is SMNVEV in the germline V gene (reference sequence). CDR3 length: 12 residues. CDR3 protein: CASSPSTDTQYF. The DNA for the CDR3 is TGTGCCAGCAGTCCTAGCACAGATACGCAGTATTTT.

J is TRBJ1-6 and V is TRBV12-3 or TRBV12-4; D gene uncertain. This CDR3 region has 12 residues. The V end was cut by 7 bases, the J end by 9 bases, with 10 bases between. CDR3 loop: CASTNPLSPLHF. In nucleotides, the CDR3 is TGTGCCAGCACCAACCCCCTTTCACCCCTCCACTTT.

The chain links TRBV6-2 or TRBV6-3 to TRBJ1-2; D is unclear. Germline CDR1 reads MNHEY; CDR2 reads SVGEGT. Between the trimmed V and J ends, which lost 6 bases and 8 bases, there was a span of 13 bases. This CDR3 spans 12 amino acids. CDR3 nucleotides: TGTGCCAGCAGCCCCGAGGTCTGGGGCTACACCTTC. This codes for CASSPEVWGYTF.

This sequence joins TRBV4-3 and TRBJ2-2, with D maybe TRBD1 (5 bases). Germline lookup yields CDR1 LGHNA and CDR2 YSLEER. The V and J ends lost 2 bases and 6 bases respectively, with 10 bases between them. The CDR3 contains 14 residues. CDR3 sequence (DNA): TGCGCCAGCAGCCAACCGCAGGGTGCCGGGGAGCTGTTTTTT. Protein: CASSQPQGAGELFF.

This chain connects TRBV4-2 to TRBJ1-4; D possibly corresponds to TRBD1 (6 bases). The germline gives CDR1 LGHNA, CDR2 YNFKEQ. The CDR3 is 17 amino acids. V shed 0 bases and J shed 3 bases, with 14 bases lying between them. CDR3 residues: CASSQEYRGASNEKLFF. Written as DNA, the CDR3 is TGTGCCAGCAGCCAAGAATATCGGGGGGCCTCTAATGAAAAACTGTTTTTT.